This is a list of T cell receptor beta chains from one sample in a study of radiotherapy plus CTLA-4 blockade in lung cancer. TCRdb's table, derived via immunoSEQ multiplex PCR, lists solely in-frame clones and lacks some. This table holds roughly 55,000 clones, about 70% found once. The starting material was peripheral blood, obtained from a patient treated with radiotherapy plus ipilimumab. The receptors stem from a human donor with non-small cell lung cancer whose response to radiotherapy plus ipilimumab could not be evaluated. Both conserved end residues are part of each CDR3. A D gene is named only where the DNA matches it firmly. Size is omitted from some rows. Given values are once, few, many or a class for expanded clones.

TRBV2	TRBJ2-3	-	TRBD2	CASKTGTSGRTQYF	TGTGCCAGCAAGACCGGGACTAGCGGGAGAACGCAGTATTTT
TRBV6-5	TRBJ2-5	-	-	CASSYGREETQYF	TGTGCCAGCAGTTACGGCAGGGAAGAGACCCAGTACTTC
TRBV7-2	TRBJ1-3	-	-	CASSLAAGASSGNTIYF	TGTGCCAGCAGCTTAGCCGCGGGCGCGAGCTCTGGAAACACCATATATTTT
TRBV9	TRBJ2-3	-	TRBD1	CASSVGEGQGARYF	TGTGCCAGCAGCGTAGGGGAGGGACAGGGGGCGAGGTATTTT
TRBV4-1	TRBJ2-7	-	TRBD2	CASSQPFNGGRHF	TGCGCCAGCAGCCAGCCCTTTAACGGCGGGAGACACTTC
TRBV29-1	TRBJ2-7	-	-	CSVEMENWEDEQYF	TGCAGCGTTGAAATGGAGAACTGGGAGGACGAGCAGTACTTC
TRBV6-1	TRBJ2-7	-	-	CASSEGGRGYEQYF	TGTGCCAGCAGTGAAGGGGGTAGGGGCTACGAGCAGTACTTC
TRBV4-1	TRBJ2-5	-	-	CASSPGDSQETQYF	TGCGCCAGCAGCCCAGGGGATTCACAAGAGACCCAGTACTTC
TRBV21-1	TRBJ2-6	-	-	CASSRGAGANVLTF	TGTGCCAGCAGCCGGGGGGCTGGGGCCAACGTCCTGACTTTC
TRBV28	TRBJ1-1	-	-	CASREYRENTEAFF	TGTGCCAGCAGAGAATATAGAGAGAACACTGAAGCTTTCTTT
TRBV5-1	TRBJ2-1	-	TRBD2	CASSFRLAGKNEQFF	TGCGCCAGCAGTTTCAGACTAGCGGGGAAGAATGAGCAGTTCTTC
TRBV6-1	TRBJ2-7	-	-	CASTLRGSPTYEQYF	TGTGCCAGCACCCTAAGGGGCTCTCCAACCTACGAGCAGTACTTC
TRBV4-1	TRBJ2-1	-	TRBD1	CASSFRDRGYNEQFF	TGCGCCAGCAGCTTCCGGGACAGGGGTTACAATGAGCAGTTCTTC
TRBV4-1	TRBJ2-7	few	TRBD2	CASSQGRLARNEQYF	TGCGCCAGCAGCCAAGGTCGACTAGCGCGGAACGAGCAGTACTTC
TRBV5-1	TRBJ1-2	-	-	CASSSGFGYGYTF	TGCGCCAGCAGCTCGGGATTCGGCTATGGCTACACCTTC
TRBV5-1	TRBJ1-2	-	TRBD1	CASSREGQGKNYGYTF	TGCGCCAGCAGCCGGGAGGGACAGGGAAAGAACTATGGCTACACCTTC
TRBV28	TRBJ2-3	-	-	CASSLQGTFTDTQYF	TGTGCCAGCAGTTTACAGGGAACCTTCACAGATACGCAGTATTTT
TRBV11-3	TRBJ2-3	-	-	CASSSPIVDTQYF	TGTGCCAGCAGCTCCCCAATAGTAGATACGCAGTATTTT
TRBV19	TRBJ2-2	-	-	CASSIQGPGGYYTGELFF	TGTGCCAGTAGTATTCAGGGACCCGGGGGTTACTACACCGGGGAGCTGTTTTTT
TRBV10-3	TRBJ2-5	-	TRBD2	CAISEGKGTSKQTQYF	TGTGCCATCAGTGAGGGAAAAGGGACTAGCAAACAGACCCAGTACTTC
TRBV19	TRBJ2-2	-	TRBD2	CASRGTSGVTGELFF	TGTGCCAGTAGGGGGACTAGCGGGGTCACCGGGGAGCTGTTTTTT
TRBV19	TRBJ2-3	-	TRBD2	CASSIGLGLAGTITDTQYF	TGTGCCAGTAGTATAGGTCTGGGACTAGCGGGAACGATCACAGATACGCAGTATTTT
TRBV2	TRBJ1-4	-	TRBD1	CASTDQTGGNEKLFF	TGTGCCAGCACGGACCAGACAGGGGGCAACGAAAAACTGTTTTTT
TRBV5-1	TRBJ1-5	-	-	CASSLVGGNQPQHF	TGCGCCAGCAGCTTGGTCGGGGGCAATCAGCCCCAGCATTTT
TRBV30	TRBJ2-7	-	TRBD2	CAWGSLAAFPYEQYF	TGTGCCTGGGGGTCACTAGCGGCCTTTCCCTACGAGCAGTACTTC
TRBV30	TRBJ2-3	once	TRBD1	CAWRDRGLTDTQYF	TGTGCCTGGAGAGACAGGGGGCTCACAGATACGCAGTATTTT
TRBV5-1	TRBJ2-5	-	-	CASSARSGKETQYF	TGCGCCAGCAGCGCCCGCTCAGGGAAAGAGACCCAGTACTTC
TRBV7-2	TRBJ2-2	few	-	CASSLAGQIATGELFF	TGTGCCAGCAGCTTAGCGGGCCAGATTGCGACCGGGGAGCTGTTTTTT
TRBV10-3	TRBJ1-2	-	TRBD1	CAISVDRGSLSMGAPGTF	TGTGCCATCAGTGTGGACAGGGGGTCCCTTTCTATGGGCGCCCCGGGGACCTTC
TRBV4-2	TRBJ1-1	-	-	CASSLYRENTEAFF	TGTGCCAGCAGCCTCTACAGGGAGAACACTGAAGCTTTCTTT
TRBV6-1	TRBJ2-3	-	TRBD1	CASRGQGSTDTQYF	TGTGCCAGCAGGGGACAGGGGAGCACAGATACGCAGTATTTT
TRBV6-6	TRBJ2-7	-	TRBD1	CASSPGQGGYEQYF	TGTGCCAGCAGCCCCGGACAGGGGGGGTACGAGCAGTACTTC
TRBV30	TRBJ2-7	-	TRBD1	CAWSRDRAHEQYF	TGTGCCTGGTCTAGGGACAGGGCACACGAGCAGTACTTC
TRBV18	TRBJ1-2	-	-	CASSPTTEPYGYTF	TGTGCCAGCTCACCGACGACAGAACCGTATGGCTACACCTTC
TRBV7-2	TRBJ2-7	medium-sized	TRBD2	CASSPSGLAIYEQYF	TGTGCCAGCAGCCCCTCGGGACTAGCGATTTACGAGCAGTACTTC
TRBV5-8	TRBJ1-5	-	-	CASSFSVNQPQHF	TGTGCCAGCAGCTTTAGTGTCAATCAGCCCCAGCATTTT
TRBV29-1	TRBJ2-3	-	TRBD1	CSGKQGISTDTQYF	TGCAGCGGAAAACAGGGGATTAGCACAGATACGCAGTATTTT
TRBV30	TRBJ1-5	-	-	CAWSVKGGNQPQHF	TGTGCCTGGAGTGTCAAGGGGGGCAATCAGCCCCAGCATTTT
TRBV10-3	TRBJ1-5	few	-	CATQGPGLAKNQPQHF	TGTGCCACCCAGGGTCCGGGACTGGCCAAAAATCAGCCCCAGCATTTT
TRBV11-2	TRBJ1-4	-	TRBD1	CASSLHSGTGDEKLFF	TGTGCCAGCAGCCTCCACTCCGGGACAGGAGATGAAAAACTGTTTTTT
TRBV9	TRBJ2-3	-	TRBD2	CASSDSGRAIDTQYF	TGTGCCAGCAGCGATAGCGGGAGGGCCATCGATACGCAGTATTTT
TRBV9	TRBJ2-1	-	TRBD2	CASSLWTSGLYNEQFF	TGTGCCAGCAGCCTCTGGACTAGCGGGCTCTACAATGAGCAGTTCTTC
TRBV5-4	TRBJ1-1	-	-	CASSLGLNTEAFF	TGTGCCAGCAGCTTGGGGCTGAACACTGAAGCTTTCTTT
TRBV5-6	TRBJ2-3	-	-	CASSTGTSGTDTQYF	TGTGCCAGCAGCACCGGGACTTCTGGCACAGATACGCAGTATTTT
TRBV28	TRBJ1-2	-	TRBD1	CASSSTGDREASGYTF	TGTGCCAGCAGTTCAACCGGGGACAGGGAGGCCTCTGGCTACACCTTC
TRBV19	TRBJ2-4	once	TRBD1	CASSIDLRDRNIQYF	TGTGCCAGTAGTATAGATCTTAGGGACAGGAACATTCAGTACTTC
TRBV13	TRBJ2-3	once	TRBD2	CASSPAGLAGVADTQYF	TGTGCCAGCAGCCCCGCAGGACTAGCGGGGGTGGCAGATACGCAGTATTTT
TRBV4-2	TRBJ1-4	-	-	CASSQEGGEPNEKLFF	TGTGCCAGCAGCCAAGAGGGGGGAGAGCCTAATGAAAAACTGTTTTTT
TRBV4-1	TRBJ2-1	-	-	CATSSYNEQFF	TGCGCCACGAGCTCCTACAATGAGCAGTTCTTC
TRBV4-1	TRBJ1-1	few	-	CASSQYEGVDTEAFF	TGTGCCAGCAGCCAATACGAGGGGGTGGACACTGAAGCTTTCTTT